This is a list of T cell receptor beta chains from one sample in a study of T cells and Merkel cell carcinoma outcomes. Only in-frame clones appear in the TCRdb table, and some are missing; sequencing was by immunoSEQ multiplex PCR. The sample holds approximately 10,000 clones, just under 97% seen once. The specimen sequenced was tumor tissue from Merkel cell carcinoma. These receptors were obtained from a human donor with Merkel cell carcinoma. CDR3s include the opening cysteine and the closing phenylalanine or tryptophan. The D gene is left open where the match is weak. Size is stated for part of the rows, as once, few or many counts, or as a class when the clone is expanded.

D: .; size: .; V: TRBV28; J: TRBJ1-4; CDR3: CASSSPNEKLFF; DNA: TGTGCCAGCAGTTCGCCCAATGAAAAACTGTTTTTT
D: .; size: once; V: TRBV19; J: TRBJ2-5; CDR3: CASSQMETQYF; DNA: TGTGCCAGTAGCCAGATGGAGACCCAGTACTTC
D: .; size: .; V: TRBV30; J: TRBJ2-1; CDR3: CAWSVFGGKIQFF; DNA: TGTGCCTGGAGTGTCTTTGGCGGGAAAATTCAGTTCTTC
D: TRBD1; size: .; V: TRBV30; J: TRBJ1-1; CDR3: CAWSLGTGKAFF; DNA: TGTGCCTGGAGCCTAGGGACAGGAAAAGCTTTCTTT
D: .; size: .; V: TRBV7-3; J: TRBJ2-1; CDR3: CASSPVRASVYNEQFF; DNA: TGTGCCAGCAGCCCCGTTAGAGCTAGCGTTTACAATGAGCAGTTCTTC
D: TRBD1; size: .; V: TRBV2; J: TRBJ2-5; CDR3: CASSGQGAQETQYF; DNA: TGTGCCAGCAGTGGACAGGGGGCACAAGAGACCCAGTACTTC
D: .; size: .; V: TRBV7-9; J: TRBJ2-7; CDR3: CASSSPRDNYEQYF; DNA: TGTGCCAGCAGTTCCCCCCGGGACAACTACGAGCAGTACTTC
D: .; size: .; V: TRBV5-1; J: TRBJ2-3; CDR3: CASSLGLVADTQYF; DNA: TGCGCCAGCAGCTTGGGACTAGTAGCGGATACGCAGTATTTT
D: .; size: .; V: TRBV15; J: TRBJ2-5; CDR3: CATSSTLKGTQYF; DNA: TGTGCCACCAGCAGTACTCTAAAGGGGACCCAGTACTTC
D: .; size: .; V: TRBV11-2; J: TRBJ2-3; CDR3: CASSLGTGSSTDTQYF; DNA: TGTGCCAGCAGCTTAGGTACAGGGTCTAGCACAGATACGCAGTATTTT
D: TRBD1; size: .; V: TRBV19; J: TRBJ2-6; CDR3: CASSLTRGQGFLSGANVLTF; DNA: TGTGCCAGTAGCCTTACCCGGGGACAGGGATTCCTCTCTGGGGCCAACGTCCTGACTTTC
D: .; size: .; V: TRBV5-1; J: TRBJ2-1; CDR3: CASSLATTYNEQFF; DNA: TGCGCCAGCAGCTTAGCTACTACCTACAATGAGCAGTTCTTC
D: .; size: .; V: TRBV5-1; J: TRBJ2-3; CDR3: CASSLQGGPLVITDTQYF; DNA: TGCGCCAGCAGCTTGCAGGGGGGTCCACTGGTCATCACAGATACGCAGTATTTT
D: TRBD2; size: .; V: TRBV7-2; J: TRBJ2-7; CDR3: CASSSPRGGSAYEQYF; DNA: TGTGCCAGCAGCTCCCCCCGGGGGGGGAGCGCCTACGAGCAGTACTTC
D: .; size: once; V: TRBV6-1; J: TRBJ2-6; CDR3: CASSIGLGANVLTF; DNA: TGTGCCAGCAGCATAGGTTTAGGGGCCAACGTCCTGACTTTC
D: TRBD1; size: .; V: TRBV28; J: TRBJ2-3; CDR3: CASSFGTGGTDTQYF; DNA: TGTGCCAGCAGTTTCGGGACAGGGGGTACAGATACGCAGTATTTT
D: .; size: .; V: TRBV10-3; J: TRBJ2-5; CDR3: CAIRAGQETQYF; DNA: TGTGCCATCAGGGCGGGTCAAGAGACCCAGTACTTC
D: .; size: .; V: TRBV25-1; J: TRBJ1-4; CDR3: CAPRTRNEKLFF; DNA: TGTGCCCCGCGGACGCGTAATGAAAAACTGTTTTTT
D: .; size: .; V: TRBV30; J: TRBJ2-1; CDR3: CVWRNLDSQFF; DNA: TGTGTCTGGAGGAACCTGGACAGTCAGTTCTTC
D: .; size: .; V: TRBV7-6; J: TRBJ2-3; CDR3: CASSSVTDTQYF; DNA: TGTGCCAGCAGCTCCGTAACAGATACGCAGTATTTT
D: .; size: .; V: TRBV30; J: TRBJ1-4; CDR3: CAWSVAGLREKLFF; DNA: TGTGCCTGGAGTGTTGCTGGGCTTCGAGAAAAACTGTTTTTT
D: .; size: .; V: TRBV9; J: TRBJ1-3; CDR3: CASGGLGAHSGNTIYF; DNA: TGTGCCAGTGGCGGTTTAGGAGCCCACTCTGGAAACACCATATATTTT
D: .; size: .; V: TRBV11-3; J: TRBJ1-1; CDR3: CASRKSAPAGTEAFF; DNA: TGTGCCAGCAGGAAGTCTGCACCGGCAGGCACTGAAGCTTTCTTT
D: TRBD2; size: .; V: TRBV18; J: TRBJ2-3; CDR3: CASSPGTSGTPDTQYF; DNA: TGTGCCAGCTCACCTGGGACTAGCGGGACCCCAGATACGCAGTATTTT
D: .; size: .; V: TRBV19; J: TRBJ2-2; CDR3: CAANGLGTGELFF; DNA: TGTGCCGCAAATGGGTTGGGCACCGGGGAGCTGTTTTTT
D: TRBD2; size: .; V: TRBV30; J: TRBJ2-1; CDR3: CAWIMASGNEQFF; DNA: TGTGCCTGGATAATGGCTAGCGGCAATGAGCAGTTCTTC
D: .; size: .; V: TRBV11-3; J: TRBJ2-1; CDR3: CASSLGASVNNEQFF; DNA: TGTGCCAGCAGCTTAGGGGCTAGCGTCAACAATGAGCAGTTCTTC
D: .; size: .; V: TRBV18; J: TRBJ2-1; CDR3: CASSPDALSRNEQFF; DNA: TGTGCCAGCTCACCGGACGCCCTTTCCCGCAATGAGCAGTTCTTC
D: .; size: .; V: TRBV28; J: TRBJ1-1; CDR3: CAGRAGSENTEAFF; DNA: TGTGCCGGTAGAGCGGGGTCGGAGAACACTGAAGCTTTCTTT